One sample yielded the 15 T cell receptor beta chains listed below, sequenced in a study of STAT5B mutations in CD4+ large granular lymphocyte leukemia. Sequencing used immunoSEQ multiplex PCR; TCRdb keeps in-frame clones, though not all of them. The sample has 45,000 to 55,000 clones, about 70% seen once; the top ten hold about 1.5%. The sequenced sample was CD4+ T cells from blood buffy coats. Receptors were obtained from a human donor in good health.

The rearrangement links TRBV5-1 to TRBJ2-5; TRBD1 or TRBD2 may be the D gene (5 bases each). Per germline, CDR1 SGHRS and CDR2 YFSETQ. V lost 6 bases, J lost 5 bases, and 17 bases lay in between. The length of the CDR3 is 14 residues. CDR3 nucleotides: TGCGCCAGCACCCGGGGCCAAGAAACGGAGACCCAGTACTTC. Translation: CASTRGQETETQYF.

The rearrangement links TRBV13 to TRBJ1-5, with D possibly matching TRBD1 (6 bases). Between the trimmed V and J ends, which lost 0 bases and 5 bases, there was a span of 8 bases. There are 14 residues in the CDR3. Germline lookup yields CDR1 PRHDT and CDR2 FYEKMQ (reference sequence). The CDR3, as DNA: TGTGCCAGCAGCTTAGGAGGGGGGGATCAGCCCCAGCATTTT. As protein: CASSLGGGDQPQHF. Drawing the rest from reference TRBV13 and TRBJ1-5, the complete variable domain is AAGVIQSPRHLIKEKRETATLKCYPIPRHDTVYWYQQGPGQDPQFLISFYEKMQSDKGSIPDRFSAQQFSDYHSELNMSSLELGDSALYFCASSLGGGDQPQHFGDGTRLSIL.

CDR3 DNA sequence: TGCAGCGCTGGACTAGCGCTTTACAATGAGCAGTTCTTC. It is translated as CSAGLALYNEQFF. The V gene is TRBV29-1, the J gene TRBJ2-1; TRBD2 matches at 9 bases. V dropped 7 bases and J dropped 4; count of bases not matched to a gene: 5. Germline V gene lookup returns CDR1 SQVTM and CDR2 ANQGSEA. This CDR3 region has 13 residues.

The V gene is TRBV5-1, the J gene TRBJ2-5; unclear D gene. Germline V gives CDR1 SGHRS, CDR2 YFSETQ. Trimming cost V 3 bases and J 1 base, with 10 bases left between them. The CDR3 is 14 amino acids. The CDR3 bases are TGCGCCAGCAGCTCTATAGACCTCCAAGAGACCCAGTACTTC. It specifies CASSSIDLQETQYF.

The chain couples TRBV29-1 to TRBJ2-1; TRBD2 might be the D (5 bases). Trimming cost V 4 bases and J 6 bases, with 10 bases left between them. The CDR3 runs to 12 residues. Germline V gives CDR1 SQVTM, CDR2 ANQGSEA. CDR3: CSVGGRSNEQFF. The DNA of the CDR3 is TGCAGCGTTGGTGGGAGAAGCAATGAGCAGTTCTTC.

The chain carries TRBV5-1 and TRBJ1-1, with D possibly TRBD1 on 6 matching bases. Germline assignment: CDR1 SGHRS and CDR2 YFSETQ. This CDR3 spans 15 amino acids. V dropped 3 bases and J dropped 2 bases, with 14 bases sitting between them. CDR3 in amino acids: CASSSEGGANTEAFF. CDR3 bases: TGCGCCAGCAGCTCCGAGGGGGGCGCCAACACTGAAGCTTTCTTT.

The V call is TRBV6-5, the J call TRBJ1-1; D gene uncertain. The germline V and J ends were trimmed by 6 bases and 5 bases, with 13 bases remaining between them. This CDR3 is 13 amino acids long. Germline CDR1 is MNHEY and CDR2 is SVGAGI. CDR3 sequence (DNA): TGTGCCAGCAGCGGTCTGGGGAGGACTGAAGCTTTCTTT. Protein: CASSGLGRTEAFF.

The gene calls are TRBV30 and TRBJ2-5, with D uncertain. CDR1 is GTSNPN and CDR2 is SVGIG in the germline V gene (reference sequence). The CDR3 covers 13 residues. Trimming removed 0 bases at V and 1 base at J, with 6 bases between. This CDR3 is CAWSVASQETQYF. The CDR3 nucleotides read TGTGCCTGGAGTGTAGCTTCCCAAGAGACCCAGTACTTC. The full variable domain, completed using reference TRBV30 and TRBJ2-5, is SQTIHQWPATLVQPVGSPLSLECTVEGTSNPNLYWYRQAAGRGLQLLFYSVGIGQISSEVPQNLSASRPQDRQFILSSKKLLLSDSGFYLCAWSVASQETQYFGPGTRLLVL.

The chain employs TRBV16 and TRBJ2-1; 7 nucleotides line up with TRBD1. The CDR3 is made up of 14 amino acids. Losses at the gene ends were 0 bases for V and 8 bases for J; bases not matched to a gene: 4. Germline V lookup: CDR1 KGHSY, CDR2 FQNENV. The CDR3 is CASSQSRGRDEQFF. The CDR3, as DNA: TGTGCCAGCAGCCAATCTAGGGGGCGAGATGAGCAGTTCTTC.

The chain combines TRBV10-2 with TRBJ1-2; tentatively, D is TRBD1 (5 bases). From germline, CDR1 is WSHSY and CDR2 SAAADI. This CDR3 is built from 13 residues. V was clipped by 6 bases and J by 8 bases, with 16 bases between them. The CDR3 reads CASRPGGVEGYTF. The DNA of the CDR3 is TGCGCCAGCAGACCCGGGGGGGTAGAGGGCTACACCTTC.

This clone was seen only once. The chain recombines TRBV9 with TRBJ2-7; a weak D match, TRBD2 (5 bases). Trimming left V 5 bases short and J 2 bases short, with 14 bases between. Germline CDR1 SGDLS, CDR2 YYNGEE. The CDR3 loop spans 14 amino acids. DNA for the CDR3: TGTGCCAGCAGTCCTGGACTCAGTACCTACGAGCAGTACGTC. Translation: CASSPGLSTYEQYV.

The J gene is TRBJ1-1, the V gene TRBV18; D not resolved. Germline CDR1 KGHSH, CDR2 LQKENI. Trimming took 0 bases from V and 1 from J, leaving 6 bases between them. The length of the CDR3 is 14 residues. CDR3 loop: CASSPPYTNTEAFF. The DNA of the CDR3 is TGTGCCAGCTCACCACCGTACACGAACACTGAAGCTTTCTTT.

V is TRBV7-8 and J is TRBJ1-2; 8 bases match TRBD1. Germline V lookup: CDR1 SGHVS, CDR2 FQNEAQ. The CDR3 covers 15 residues. The trim removed 2 bases at V and 4 bases at J, leaving 6 bases unmatched. The CDR3 protein is CASSLTEDRAYGYTF. CDR3 in DNA: TGTGCCAGCAGCTTAACTGAGGACAGGGCCTATGGCTACACCTTC.

This clone turned up a few times. The CDR3 protein is CASSPGGAETQYF. CDR3 in DNA: TGTGCCAGCAGCCCTGGGGGGGCGGAGACCCAGTACTTC. The chain is built from TRBV7-6 and TRBJ2-5, with a possible D match to TRBD2 (7 bases). Germline V gene data show CDR1 as SGHVS and CDR2 as FNYEAQ. Trimming cost V 5 bases and J 5 bases, with 12 bases left between them. The CDR3 runs 13 residues.

The CDR3 region has the DNA TGTGCCAGCAGCGTAGCGGTAGCGCTGGGAGAGACCCAGTACTTC. Its translation is CASSVAVALGETQYF. This rearrangement joins TRBV9 to TRBJ2-5; perhaps TRBD2 as D (5 bases). Trimming shortened V by 0 bases and J by 4 bases, and 13 bases separated the two germline ends. The CDR3 has 15 amino acids. From germline, CDR1 is SGDLS and CDR2 YYNGEE. Full variable domain (remainder filled in from reference TRBV9 and TRBJ2-5): DSGVTQTPKHLITATGQRVTLRCSPRSGDLSVYWYQQSLDQGLQFLIQYYNGEERAKGNILERFSAQQFPDLHSELNLSSLELGDSALYFCASSVAVALGETQYFGPGTRLLVL.